The TCR beta chain described here comes from a study of blood T cell repertoires in COVID-19. This table comes from immunoSEQ multiplex PCR, and its TCRdb copy is limited to in-frame clones, with some not included. Among approximately 250,000 clones listed, approximately 89% were seen once. The cohort comprised adults aged 18 to 89 years residing in 24 US areas. Categorization into cohorts depended on clinical history that participants reported. The sequenced sample was PBMCs or T cells enriched from blood (not recorded which). The source is a middle-aged woman who had been exposed to COVID-19.

The CDR3 loop is CASSPGGTGWYEQYF. CDR3 DNA: TGTGCCAGCTCACCAGGGGGGACAGGGTGGTACGAGCAGTACTTC. The chain has TRBV18 and TRBJ2-7; 9 nucleotides match TRBD1. V shed 2 bases, J shed 4 bases, and the junction held 6 bases outside the gene matches. This CDR3 spans 15 amino acids. Germline assignment: CDR1 KGHSH and CDR2 LQKENI.